Presented here are 20 T cell receptor beta chains from one specimen sequenced in a study of STAT3 mutations in large granular lymphocyte leukemia. Study observations and caveats: At least one immunodominant TCR beta clonotype appeared in every T-cell large granular lymphocyte leukemia patient.

Sequencing used immunoSEQ multiplex PCR; TCRdb keeps in-frame clones, though not all of them. The repertoire holds tens of thousands of clones, with around 87% as singletons. These receptors lack a known antigen. The sample consisted of peripheral blood mononuclear cells. Source of these receptors: a man in his sixties with T-cell large granular lymphocyte leukemia. Some clones in this sample may be carry-over from other donors' samples.

This rearrangement joins TRBV28 to TRBJ2-7, with 11 bases aligning to TRBD2. The CDR3 runs 16 residues. Germline V gene sequence: CDR1 MDHEN, CDR2 SYDVKM. V was clipped by 4 bases and J by 2 bases; unmatched bases: 7. In DNA form, the CDR3 reads TGTGCCAGCAGTTCCCATAGCGGGAGGGGTACCTACGAGCAGTACTTC. Its translation: CASSSHSGRGTYEQYF. The full variable domain, its missing parts supplied by reference TRBV28 and TRBJ2-7, is DVKVTQSSRYLVKRTGEKVFLECVQDMDHENMFWYRQDPGLGLRLIYFSYDVKMKEKGDIPEGYSVSREKKERFSLILESASTNQTSMYLCASSSHSGRGTYEQYFGPGTRLTVT.

The V and J genes are TRBV4-3 and TRBJ1-1, with TRBD1 matching 7 bases. The CDR3 spans 17 residues. The germline gives CDR1 LGHNA, CDR2 YSLEER. V shed 0 bases and J 0 bases; nucleotides not matched to a gene: 7. The CDR3 DNA is TGCGCCAGCAGCCAAGATCCCAGGGGGGGGGTGAACACTGAAGCTTTCTTT. Its protein is CASSQDPRGGVNTEAFF.

Here the CDR3 DNA reads TGTGCCAGCAGTGCACAGGGCTATGAGCAGTACTTC. It specifies CASSAQGYEQYF. V is TRBV6-1 and J is TRBJ2-7, with D tentatively TRBD1 (6 bases). Germline V gives CDR1 MNHNS, CDR2 SASEGT. The CDR3 contains 12 residues. V was shortened by 4 bases and J by 7 bases, with 11 bases between the two germline ends.

The rearrangement uses TRBV2 and TRBJ2-1, with 12 bases identical to TRBD2. This CDR3 is 15 amino acids long. V lost 5 bases and J lost 7; bases outside the gene matches: 6. Per the germline V gene, CDR1 is SNHLY and CDR2 is FYNNEI. The chain's CDR3 is CASSRTSGTVNEQFF. DNA of the CDR3: TGTGCCAGCAGTAGGACTAGCGGGACGGTAAATGAGCAGTTCTTC.

Here the CDR3 reads CASSLLGTGTGDNEQFF. CDR3 DNA sequence: TGTGCCAGCAGCTTATTGGGTACCGGGACAGGGGACAATGAGCAGTTCTTC. The genes are TRBV7-9 and TRBJ2-1, with 10 bases fitting TRBD1. CDR1 is SEHNR and CDR2 is FQNEAQ in the germline V gene (reference sequence). The CDR3 runs 17 residues. The V segment lost 2 bases and the J segment 5 bases; nucleotides outside the gene matches: 9.

The V and J genes are TRBV4-2 and TRBJ2-7; D gene unclear. CDR1 and CDR2 (germline): LGHNA, YNFKEQ. This CDR3 spans 11 amino acids. The V gene lost 3 bases and the J gene lost 6 bases, with 6 bases spanning the gap. In nucleotides, the CDR3 is TGTGCCAGCAGCCAGGGCTTCGAGCAGTACTTC. It translates to CASSQGFEQYF.

V and J are TRBV29-1 and TRBJ2-7; no reliable D call. Germline CDR1 reads SQVTM; CDR2 reads ANQGSEA. CDR3 length: 11 residues. V was pared by 5 bases and J by 5 bases, with 10 bases between. The CDR3 DNA sequence: TGCAGCGTTCGTACTATCCACGAGCAGTACTTC. Translating it yields CSVRTIHEQYF.

In the case of this clone: A junction boundary mismatches the germline segment, possibly from a read error. V and J are TRBV28 and TRBJ2-5; no clear D. The length of the CDR3 is 13 residues. Germline CDR1 and CDR2: MDHEN and SYDVKM. CDR3 in amino acids: CASSLRRQGTQYF. For the CDR3, the DNA is TGTGCCAGCAGTCTTCGACGGCAAGGGACCCAGTACTTC.

This sequence joins TRBV5-5 and TRBJ2-7; tentative D call: TRBD1 (7 bases). The CDR3 is 15 residues long. With 3 bases removed from V and 5 bases from J, the gap between germline ends came to 18 bases. CDR1 SGHKS and CDR2 YYEKEE come from the germline V gene (reference sequence). Here the CDR3 reads CASSSGTLGQNEQYF. As DNA, the CDR3 is TGTGCCAGCAGCTCGGGGACTCTGGGACAGAACGAGCAGTACTTC.

This clone was counted a single time. V is TRBV7-3 and J is TRBJ2-3; 8 bases fit TRBD1. The CDR3 covers 13 residues. CDR1 and CDR2 (germline): SGHTA, FQGTGA. Losses at the gene ends were 5 bases for V and 5 bases for J; bases not matched to a gene: 3. The CDR3 loop reads CASSPQGVDTQYF. The CDR3 DNA sequence: TGTGCCAGCAGCCCACAGGGGGTAGATACGCAGTATTTT.

The chain is built from TRBV5-4 and TRBJ2-3, with 8 bases that match TRBD1. CDR1 is SGHNT, CDR2 YYREEE, per germline (reference sequence). The CDR3 spans 14 residues. J gave up 6 bases and V 4 bases, and 7 bases lay outside the gene matches. The CDR3 DNA reads as TGTGCCAGCAGCCTCTGGACAGGGACGGATACGCAGTATTTT. Its protein product is CASSLWTGTDTQYF.

This chain connects TRBV29-1 to TRBJ2-2; tentatively, D is TRBD2 (6 bases). V was pared by 4 bases and J by 6 bases, with 12 bases between. This CDR3 region has 13 residues. Germline V CDR1 and CDR2: SQVTM, ANQGSEA. The CDR3 coding sequence is TGCAGCGTTGGTGTGAGGGAGGCCGGGGAGCTGTTTTTT. Its protein product is CSVGVREAGELFF.

The chain couples TRBV6-5 to TRBJ2-5; D gene unclear. The CDR3 extends over 12 amino acids. V gave up 5 bases and J gave up 3 bases, with 7 bases separating them. CDR1 and CDR2 (germline): MNHEY, SVGAGI. CDR3 DNA sequence: TGTGCCAGCAGTCGCCCGGAAGAGACCCAGTACTTC. This translates into CASSRPEETQYF.

This sequence joins TRBV19 and TRBJ2-1; TRBD2 is a possible D gene (6 bases). V was clipped by 1 base and J by 4 bases, with 11 bases between them. Germline-derived CDR1 and CDR2 are LNHDA and SQIVND (reference sequence). The CDR3 spans 15 residues. CDR3 nucleotides: TGTGCCAGTAGTATAGGACTAGGTGCTTACAATGAGCAGTTCTTC. Translated, it gives CASSIGLGAYNEQFF.

The chain is built from TRBV19 and TRBJ2-7; 7 nucleotides line up with TRBD1. With V trimmed by 3 bases and J by 0 bases, 5 bases remained unmatched. The CDR3 loop spans 15 amino acids. CDR1 is LNHDA, CDR2 SQIVND, per germline (reference sequence). CDR3 in DNA: TGTGCCAGTAGTATGAACAGGGGAAACTCCTACGAGCAGTACTTC. Its protein is CASSMNRGNSYEQYF. Full variable domain (missing parts from reference TRBV19 and TRBJ2-7): DGGITQSPKYLFRKEGQNVTLSCEQNLNHDAMYWYRQDPGQGLRLIYYSQIVNDFQKGDIAEGYSVSREKKESFPLTVTSAQKNPTAFYLCASSMNRGNSYEQYFGPGTRLTVT.

The chain employs TRBV19 and TRBJ2-2; 7 bases line up with TRBD1. The V gene end was trimmed by 3 bases and the J gene end by 6 bases; junction bases not matched to a gene: 4. There are 14 residues in the CDR3. Looked up from germline, CDR1 is LNHDA and CDR2 is SQIVND (reference sequence). CDR3 coding DNA: TGTGCCAGTAGTATCCGGCAGGGGGCCGGGGAGCTGTTTTTT. Its protein is CASSIRQGAGELFF.

This clone was recorded only once. This sequence joins TRBV7-6 and TRBJ2-5, with a possible D match to TRBD1 (6 bases). Between the trimmed V and J ends, which lost 0 bases and 5 bases, there was a span of 7 bases. The CDR3 spans 13 residues. The germline gives CDR1 SGHVS, CDR2 FNYEAQ. The CDR3 nucleotides are TGTGCCAGCAGCTTAGCGCAGGGGGAGACCCAGTACTTC. This gives the protein CASSLAQGETQYF.

V usage is TRBV14 and J usage is TRBJ2-2; D not certain. This CDR3 has 17 amino acids. V dropped 1 base and J dropped 0 bases, with 12 bases sitting between them. CDR1 SGHDN and CDR2 FVKESK come from the germline V gene. CDR3 protein: CASSQGVPGSNTGELFF. The DNA of the CDR3 is TGTGCCAGCAGCCAAGGCGTCCCGGGCTCGAACACCGGGGAGCTGTTTTTT. Full variable domain (missing parts from reference TRBV14 and TRBJ2-2): EAGVTQFPSHSVIEKGQTVTLRCDPISGHDNLYWYRRVMGKEIKFLLHFVKESKQDESGMPNNRFLAERTGGTYSTLKVQPAELEDSGVYFCASSQGVPGSNTGELFFGEGSRLTVL.

The chain links TRBV6-5 to TRBJ2-2; D is unresolved. Trimming cost V 0 bases and J 6 bases, with 2 bases left between them. This CDR3 has 12 residues. Germline CDR1 reads MNHEY; CDR2 reads SVGAGI. The CDR3 protein is CASSYSAGELFF. CDR3 nucleotides: TGTGCCAGCAGTTACTCTGCCGGGGAGCTGTTTTTT.

The J gene is TRBJ1-2, the V gene TRBV19, with TRBD1 identical over 7 bases. V trimming: 7 bases; J trimming: 0 bases; junction bases outside the gene matches: 5. The CDR3 loop spans 14 amino acids. CDR1 and CDR2 (germline): LNHDA, SQIVND (reference sequence). In DNA form, the CDR3 reads TGTGCCAGTAAGTTGGACAGGACTAACTATGGCTACACCTTC. Translation: CASKLDRTNYGYTF. Full variable domain (outside the CDR3, taken from reference TRBV19 and TRBJ1-2): DGGITQSPKYLFRKEGQNVTLSCEQNLNHDAMYWYRQDPGQGLRLIYYSQIVNDFQKGDIAEGYSVSREKKESFPLTVTSAQKNPTAFYLCASKLDRTNYGYTFGSGTRLTVV.